This T cell receptor (beta chain) was captured by sequencing in a study of T-cell reconstitution after alpha-beta-depleted transplantation in children. The V and J ends lost 6 bases and 5 bases, in that order; junction bases with no gene match: 9. From germline, CDR1 is MNHEY and CDR2 SVGEGT. The CDR3 spans 14 residues. This clonotype was counted only a few times. This sample's TCRbeta library carried unique molecular identifier barcodes. TCRdb ran MiXCR on the PCR reads and lists one entry per CDR3 protein. The sample shows 500,000 or so distinct CDR3 sequences, 30% to 35% of them seen only once. Sequenced here: PBMCs from the stem cell graft donor, sampled from the stem cell graft. The rearrangement uses TRBV6-2 or TRBV6-3 and TRBJ2-5; TRBD2 agrees at 7 bases. This TCR was sampled from a human donor who donated a stem cell graft to a child with aplastic anemia. CDR3 nucleotides: TGTGCCAGCAGACTGAGGGCGGGAGCGGAGACCCAGTACTTC. This sequence encodes CASRLRAGAETQYF.